These T cell receptor beta chains were read from a single sample in a study of identical twins. TCRdb passed the 5' RACE reads through MiXCR, listing each CDR3 protein once. The table shows around 690,000 distinct CDR3 sequences, with about 20% occurring only once. These sequences were also reported in another study, on T cells expressing NK-cell markers.

Input material: PBMCs. All receptors come from a woman in her late teens or twenties in good health. Both conserved end residues are part of each CDR3. The D gene is left open where the match is weak. Rows may omit the clone size; those that give it use once, few, many or a size class.

j_call clone_size v_call d_call cdr3_nt cdr3_aa
TRBJ1-5 many TRBV5-6 NA TGTGCCAGCAGCTTGGGAAGGAAACGCACCCAGTACAATCAGCCCCAGCATTTT CASSLGRKRTQYNQPQHF
TRBJ2-3 few TRBV12-3/TRBV12-4 NA TGTGCCAGCCGGACCGGGGGACTCACAGATACGCAGTATTTT CASRTGGLTDTQYF
TRBJ2-5 NA TRBV10-3 TRBD2 TGTGCCATCGCTAAAGTTGGAGCGGGGGGTTTGGAGACCCAGTACTTC CAIAKVGAGGLETQYF
TRBJ2-3 NA TRBV20-1 TRBD1 TGCAGTGCTAGAGACCCGGGACAGGGGTATACAGATACGCAGTATTTT CSARDPGQGYTDTQYF
TRBJ2-7 few TRBV6-5 TRBD2 TGTGCCAGCAGTTACTCGATGGGTTCCGCGGGGGGGCCCCACGAGCAGTACTTC CASSYSMGSAGGPHEQYF
TRBJ2-3 few TRBV9 TRBD2 TGTGCCAGCAGCCCTCGGACTAGCTTAAACACAGATACGCAGTATTTT CASSPRTSLNTDTQYF
TRBJ1-1 NA TRBV10-3 NA TGTGCCATCAGGGAGGGGTCGGGCACTGAAGCTTTCTTT CAIREGSGTEAFF
TRBJ1-2 NA TRBV7-2 NA TGTGCCAGCAGCTCCCCGGGGGCCTACTATGGCTACACCTTC CASSSPGAYYGYTF
TRBJ1-2 NA TRBV20-1 TRBD1 TGCAGTGCACAGGGGGGAGACTATGGCTACACCTTC CSAQGGDYGYTF
TRBJ2-5 NA TRBV29-1 NA TGCAGCGCCCCAATCCGTAGTAACCGGTACCAAGAGACCCAGTACTTC CSAPIRSNRYQETQYF
TRBJ2-1 NA TRBV12-3/TRBV12-4 TRBD2 TGTGCCAGCAGGGGGACTAGCGGGAGCGGGGCTAATGAGCAGTTCTTC CASRGTSGSGANEQFF
TRBJ2-3 NA TRBV5-6 NA TGTGCCAGCAACCAGTGGGCGGGGCCCACAGATACGCAGTATTTT CASNQWAGPTDTQYF
TRBJ2-3 NA TRBV4-2 TRBD2 TGTGCCAGCAGCCTACCTAGCGGGGGGCCCCGAGATACGCAGTATTTT CASSLPSGGPRDTQYF
TRBJ2-4 many TRBV29-1 TRBD1 TGCAGCGTTGTCGAGGGGGCACGGGCCAAAAACATTCAGTACTTC CSVVEGARAKNIQYF
TRBJ1-2 few TRBV20-1 NA TGCAGTGCTAGGAGGGGGGAAAAGGGCTACACCTTC CSARRGEKGYTF
TRBJ2-7 few TRBV3-1 NA TGTGCCAGCAGCTCATCATTGCCCTACGAGCAGTACTTC CASSSSLPYEQYF
TRBJ2-1 NA TRBV7-8 TRBD2 TGTGCCAGCAGCACCCGGCTAGCGGGCGAAACGAATGAGCAGTTCTTC CASSTRLAGETNEQFF
TRBJ2-3 NA TRBV12-3/TRBV12-4 NA TGTGCCAGCAGGTTTGGGGTCTCTAGCACAGATACGCAGTATTTT CASRFGVSSTDTQYF
TRBJ1-1 few TRBV7-9 NA TGTGCCAGCAGCTTTGGGGGCGAGACTGAAGCTTTCTTT CASSFGGETEAFF
TRBJ2-7 NA TRBV29-1 NA TGCAGCGTTGAAGATAACTTCGAGCAGTACTTC CSVEDNFEQYF